This T cell receptor beta chain stems from a study of T cell responses to AZD1222 COVID-19 vaccine. This clone is labeled medium-sized. Its target is unknown. The sample carries other DNA sequences with the same CDR3. Clones were read by immunoSEQ multiplex PCR, and TCRdb kept only the in-frame ones, dropping some. This sample yields 95,000 to 150,000 clones, of which around 92% are seen a single time; about 4.8% belongs to the top ten. The length of the CDR3 is 13 residues. V lost 4 bases, J lost 1 base, and 9 bases lay in between. The V gene's germline CDR1 is SGHDT and CDR2 YYEEEE. General study results and limits: Spike was spanned by vaccine-associated CD4 TCRs, which were dominant at 160-218 and 743-854. Mostly white British, mostly female donors; authors suggested clonal diversity may be underestimated.

The chain has TRBV5-6 and TRBJ2-7, with D possibly matching TRBD1 (6 bases). The sample in question was peripheral blood, obtained on day 0 of AZD1222 vaccination. The receptor was derived from an adult in good health. The CDR3 spells CASSLGQSYEQYF. In DNA, the CDR3 is TGTGCCAGCAGCCTAGGACAGTCCTACGAGCAGTACTTC.